The clone carrying this T cell receptor (beta chain) was counted at least ten times. Antigen unknown. V was pared by 0 bases and J by 2 bases, with 12 bases between. Per germline, CDR1 SGDLS and CDR2 YYNGEE. This CDR3 spans 16 amino acids. These data originate in a study of prognosis after radiotherapy for stage I lung cancer. Study-wide context: All of the patients with non-small cell lung cancer, including more than five who had refused surgery, were considered to be medically inoperable. The radiotherapy was SBRT split into 3 to 5 fractions, giving a biologically effective dose of at least 100 Gy.

Genomic DNA was subjected to two-round multiplex PCR for amplification of TCR beta CDR3. Round-one PCR had primers specific to each TRBV and TRBJ gene. During the second PCR round, universal primers were used. Each CDR3 protein gets one entry after TCRdb re-called the multiplex PCR reads with MiXCR. The sample lists under 75,000 distinct CDR3 sequences, more than 25% seen once, with 6.5% to 8.5% in the top ten. Broader study findings: There was no determination made of whether the expanded TCR clones were tumor-specific.

This TCR was sampled from a donor older than 45 with non-small cell lung cancer. This chain links TRBV9 with TRBJ2-1; weak D call: TRBD1 (6 bases). The source was PBMCs, collected before or after stereotactic body radiation therapy (not recorded which). CDR3 sequence reads: CASSVDYRAAYNEQFF. As DNA, the CDR3 is TGTGCCAGCAGCGTAGACTACAGGGCGGCCTACAATGAGCAGTTCTTC.